The TCR beta chain described here comes from a study of blood T cell repertoires in COVID-19. About the study: Material from acute and convalescent COVID-19 was sourced from the United States, Italy and Spain. T cells, B-cell-depleted T cells, or PBMCs provided the cDNA or gDNA that served as material.

The authors' processing: Nucleated cell counts were estimated from reference gene primer amplification. Produced via immunoSEQ multiplex PCR; TCRdb's table is partial and in-frame only. V and J calls and clone size are those listed in that table; D and trimming were worked out from the DNA. The table lists roughly 160,000 clones, approximately 84% of them singletons. Germline loops: CDR1 KGHSH, CDR2 LQKENI. CDR3 length: 15 residues. The V gene lost 2 bases and the J gene lost 0 bases, with 8 bases spanning the gap. The chain uses TRBV18 and TRBJ2-1; perhaps TRBD2 as D (6 bases). Sequencing was done on a sample of peripheral blood. This sequence was found in a woman aged 80 or older with COVID-19, enrolled during active disease. CDR3 residues: CASSPLRGSYNEQFF. Here the CDR3 DNA reads TGTGCCAGCTCACCATTGCGGGGCTCCTACAATGAGCAGTTCTTC.